One TCR beta chain is described in this entry. This clonotype was seen only once. No antigen is known for it. No quality values exist for individual bases; no much larger clone is one base distant. V is pruned by 5 bases and J by 3 bases, leaving 4 bases of the junction without a gene match. Taken from cysteine to phenylalanine, the CDR3 has 14 residues. Of all the DNA, just the CDR3 is kept, 42 bases in frame from base 1. PBMCs were isolated by Ficoll-Paque density gradient centrifugation. The instrument was an Illumina NovaSeq 6000. cDNA libraries for TCRalpha and TCRbeta were prepared by 5'RACE using constant-segment primers, with sample barcodes and unique molecular identifiers added. RNA was extracted from every sample with Trizol reagent. Libraries were amplified in two PCR steps, with a second sample barcode and Illumina TruSeq adapters added in the second step. Sequencing of libraries was performed on an Illumina NovaSeq with 2 x 150 bp paired-end reads. In the authors' own workflow: With migec v1.2.7, reads were demultiplexed and then collapsed into UMI-guided consensus sequences. Using mixcr v2.1.11, the UMI consensuses were aligned to TRA and TRB V and J templates and assembled into clonotypes. A clonotype was counted as expanded or contracted only when both edgeR and NoisET called the clonotype significant, with the noise models trained on biological replicates. edgeR calls used a false discovery rate-adjusted p below 0.01 and a log2 fold-change threshold of 1. As an exploratory analysis of dynamics, max-normalized trajectories of the 1000 most abundant clonotypes were examined with PCA combined with hierarchical clustering. Each responding clone was given a CD4 or CD8 phenotype based on the CD4+ and CD8+ repertoires, which had been sequenced separately. In TCRdb, the public reads were trimmed at Q25 with fastp and aligned with MiXCR, with productive beta chains retained. Rows merge per CDR3 protein into single entries with the most common DNA and genes. TCRdb assigned the V and J calls; the authors' analysis was not used. The sample data list roughly 190,000 distinct CDR3 sequences, and 27% of these were observed just once. The leading ten clones occupy approximately 10% of the sample.

The sample is drawn from a study of T-cell memory formation after mild COVID-19 (dated by TCRdb to the early 2020s). With regard to the full study: TCR sequence clusters from the two donors were largely donor specific. Longitudinal TCRalpha and TCRbeta repertoire sequencing tracked T-cell clones expanding and contracting after mild COVID-19 in two donors. Two young, previously healthy adult volunteers, one female and one male, were included in the cohort. Study-wide conclusions, independent of this receptor: The study included only a couple of mild cases, and larger cohorts that include severe cases with pre-infection samples were judged to be necessary. Contracting CD4+ clones were located mainly in the CM and EM memory subsets, whereas CD8+ clones were found to be enriched in EMRA. The second-wave clones that peaked on day 37 were not confirmed to be SARS-CoV-2 specific. Clones contracting from day 15 to 85 had balanced CD4/CD8 phenotypes, while a second wave expanding from day 15 to 37 was biased towards CD4+. Some responding clones were detected in pre-infection memory, suggesting pre-existing cross-reactive memory T cells joined the SARS-CoV-2 response.

Sequenced: PBMCs or a T cell subset sorted from them (not recorded which). The chain is encoded by TRBV12-3 or TRBV12-4 joined to TRBJ1-3, with 7 bases matching TRBD1. This clonotype originated in an adult woman who had mild COVID-19 (a few samples of this study predate the infection). The sample titles of this study are shuffled in the database, so cell type and time point are left out; the donor was told from shared clones. The CDR3 in this case is CASSRGQFGNTIYF. The DNA sequence follows: TGTGCCAGCAGTCGGGGACAGTTTGGAAACACCATATATTTT.